This section outlines one T cell receptor beta chain sequence together with its context. This sample stems from a study of blood T cell repertoires in COVID-19. Study-wide background: Collection of acute and convalescent COVID-19 samples took place in the United States, Italy and Spain. In each case, the material was cDNA or gDNA derived from T cells, B-cell-depleted T cells, or PBMCs.

Per the germline V gene, CDR1 is WNHNN and CDR2 is SYGVQD (reference sequence). Losses at the gene ends were 6 bases for V and 6 bases for J; bases not matched to a gene: 5. The CDR3 consists of 12 residues. Enrollment of patients from Seattle took place during active infection, with longitudinal follow-up. In the original analysis: The assay estimated nucleated cells by amplifying reference gene primers. The protocol was immunoSEQ multiplex PCR, while the TCRdb copy is restricted to in-frame clones and leaves out a portion. V and J calls and clone size are as listed in that table; D and trimming were resolved from the DNA. The sample lists about 140,000 clones, 88% occurring once.

Sequenced: peripheral blood. This chain uses TRBV10-1 with TRBJ2-7, with 7 positions matching TRBD1. The TCR sequence derives from a human donor with COVID-19, enrolled during active disease. The donor label of this sample is uncertain. CDR3 loop: CASSQTGTEQYF. The CDR3 DNA follows: TGCGCCAGCAGCCAGACAGGGACCGAGCAGTACTTC.